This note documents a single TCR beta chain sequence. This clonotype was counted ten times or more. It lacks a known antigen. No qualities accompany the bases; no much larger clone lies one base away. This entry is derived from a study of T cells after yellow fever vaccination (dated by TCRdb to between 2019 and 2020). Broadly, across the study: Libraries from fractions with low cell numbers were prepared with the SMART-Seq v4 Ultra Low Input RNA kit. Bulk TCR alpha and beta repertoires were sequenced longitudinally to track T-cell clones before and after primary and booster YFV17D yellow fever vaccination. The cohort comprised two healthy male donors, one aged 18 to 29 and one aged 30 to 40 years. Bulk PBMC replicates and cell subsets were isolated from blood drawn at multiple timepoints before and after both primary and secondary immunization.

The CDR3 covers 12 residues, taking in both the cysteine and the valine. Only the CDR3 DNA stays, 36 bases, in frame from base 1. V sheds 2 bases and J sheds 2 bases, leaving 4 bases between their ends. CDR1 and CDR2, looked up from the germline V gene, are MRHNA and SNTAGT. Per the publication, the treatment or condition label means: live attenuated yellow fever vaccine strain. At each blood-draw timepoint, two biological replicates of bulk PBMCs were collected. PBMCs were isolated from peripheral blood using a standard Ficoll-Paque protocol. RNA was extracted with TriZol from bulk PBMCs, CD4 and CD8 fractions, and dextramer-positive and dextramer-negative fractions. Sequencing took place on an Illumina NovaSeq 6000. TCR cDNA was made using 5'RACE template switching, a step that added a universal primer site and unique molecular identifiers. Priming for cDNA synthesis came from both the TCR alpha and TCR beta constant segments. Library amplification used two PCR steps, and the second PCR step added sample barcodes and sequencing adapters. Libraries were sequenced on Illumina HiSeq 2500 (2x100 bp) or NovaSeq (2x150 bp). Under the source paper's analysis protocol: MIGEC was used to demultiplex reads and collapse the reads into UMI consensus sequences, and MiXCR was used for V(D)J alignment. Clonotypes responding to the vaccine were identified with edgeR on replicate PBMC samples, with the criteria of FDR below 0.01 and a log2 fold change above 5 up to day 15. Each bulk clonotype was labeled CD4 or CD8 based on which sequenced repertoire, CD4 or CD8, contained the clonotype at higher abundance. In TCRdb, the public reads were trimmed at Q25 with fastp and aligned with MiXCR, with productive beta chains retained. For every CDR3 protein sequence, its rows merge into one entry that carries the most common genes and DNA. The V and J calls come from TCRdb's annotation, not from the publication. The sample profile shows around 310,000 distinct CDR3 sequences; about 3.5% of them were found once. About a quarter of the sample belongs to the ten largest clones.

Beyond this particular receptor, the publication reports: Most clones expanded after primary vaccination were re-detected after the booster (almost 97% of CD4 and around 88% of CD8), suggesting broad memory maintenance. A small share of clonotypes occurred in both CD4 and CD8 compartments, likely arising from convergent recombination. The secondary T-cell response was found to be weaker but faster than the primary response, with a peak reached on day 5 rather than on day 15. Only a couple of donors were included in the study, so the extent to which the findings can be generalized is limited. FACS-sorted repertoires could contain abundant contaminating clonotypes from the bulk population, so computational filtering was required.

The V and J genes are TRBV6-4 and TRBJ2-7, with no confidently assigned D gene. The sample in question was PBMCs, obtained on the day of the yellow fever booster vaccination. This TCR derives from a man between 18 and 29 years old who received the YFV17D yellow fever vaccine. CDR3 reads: CASSDGTYEQYV. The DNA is TGTGCCAGCAGTGACGGGACCTACGAGCAGTACGTC.